This entry lists 5 T cell receptor beta chains sequenced from one sample in a study of blood T cells in healthy people across ages (dated by TCRdb to between 2014 and 2017). The library was built by means of 5' RACE. For sequencing, an Illumina HiSeq 2500 was employed. The second PCR ran for about 7 to 11 cycles and used a J-beta primer mix along with a sample-barcoded 5' primer. Using fastp at Q25 and MiXCR, TCRdb reprocessed the public reads and kept productive beta chains. A single entry per CDR3 protein holds the most common genes and DNA from its merged rows. Across this sample there are under 1,000,000 distinct CDR3 sequences, with roughly 35% seen only once. Together, the top ten hold roughly 13% of the sample. The sample consisted of blood. These TCRs come from a man aged 18 to 29 in good health.

About this clonotype: A much larger clone is a single base away; this may be a read error. Here the CDR3 DNA reads TGCAGCGCAGGGGATCCTAACTATGGCTACACCTTC. This codes for CSAGDPNYGYTF. V is TRBV29-1 and J is TRBJ1-2; D is perhaps TRBD1 (6 bases). V was shortened by 7 bases and J by 0 bases, with 9 bases between the two germline ends. The germline CDR1 and CDR2 sequences are SQVTM and ANQGSEA. The CDR3 consists of 12 residues.

In this sample, this clonotype turned up a few times. This rearrangement joins TRBV7-2 to TRBJ1-4; D possibly corresponds to TRBD1 (5 bases). V was shortened by 8 bases and J by 2 bases, with 9 bases between the two germline ends. Germline V gene sequence: CDR1 SGHTA, CDR2 FQGNSA. The CDR3 runs to 13 residues. The CDR3 loop reads CASGGATNEKLFF. The CDR3 DNA reads TGTGCCAGCGGAGGGGCTACTAATGAAAAACTGTTTTTT.

This clonotype was seen more than once but under ten times. This may stem from a read error, because a much larger clone lies one nucleotide away. This chain links TRBV7-2 with TRBJ1-1; D unclear. Germline V lookup: CDR1 SGHTA, CDR2 FQGNSA. Trimming removed 4 bases from V and 1 base from J, with 7 bases in between. The CDR3 is 13 residues long. CDR3 loop: CASSSGRNTEAFF. The CDR3, as DNA: TGTGCCAGCAGCTCCGGCAGGAACACTGAAGCTTTCTTT.

This chain uses TRBV7-9 with TRBJ2-6; TRBD1 agrees at 10 bases. The V gene end was trimmed by 5 bases and the J gene end by 1 base; junction bases not matched to a gene: 8. CDR1 SEHNR and CDR2 FQNEAQ come from the germline V gene (reference sequence). This CDR3 spans 18 amino acids. CDR3 loop: CASSPYGQGVSGANVLTF. CDR3 sequence (DNA): TGTGCCAGCAGCCCGTATGGACAGGGGGTTTCTGGGGCCAACGTCCTGACTTTC.

A word on this clonotype: A much larger clone lies a single base off, so this may be a read error. The rearrangement uses TRBV6-5 and TRBJ2-3; D may be TRBD2 (6 bases). V lost 7 bases and J lost 0, with 11 bases in between. This CDR3 has 14 amino acids. CDR1 and CDR2 (germline): MNHEY, SVGAGI. The CDR3 reads CASKRGTSTDTQYF. The DNA of the CDR3 is TGTGCCAGCAAGCGAGGGACTAGCACAGATACGCAGTATTTT.